Following are 26 T cell receptor beta chains from one sample sequenced in a study of blood T cell repertoires in COVID-19 (dated by TCRdb to 2018 to 2020). The receptor library was made with the immunoSEQ multiplex PCR assay. The clones in this table, taken by TCRdb from immuneACCESS, are in-frame only. Not every clone is retained; where verified, under half of the shortfall comes from an unresolved V gene, and the cause of the rest is unknown. Counted in this sample were approximately 250,000 clones; around 90% of them appeared once. The top ten clones comprise more than 0.8% of the sample. Material for sequencing was peripheral blood. The source is a man aged 30 to 45 with COVID-19, enrolled during active disease.

The chain carries TRBV7-6 and TRBJ2-5, with 11 bases lining up with TRBD2. The junction had 1 base not matched to a gene; V was cut back by 3 bases and J by 1 base. The germline gives CDR1 SGHVS, CDR2 FNYEAQ. The CDR3 has 15 residues. The CDR3 here is CASSLGTSGQETQYF. The CDR3 region has the DNA TGTGCCAGCAGCTTGGGGACTAGCGGCCAAGAGACCCAGTACTTC.

The chain employs TRBV5-1 and TRBJ2-7; 7 nucleotides agree with TRBD1. CDR1 SGHRS and CDR2 YFSETQ come from the germline V gene. V shed 0 bases, J shed 2 bases, and the junction held 5 bases outside the gene matches. The length of the CDR3 is 15 residues. Here the CDR3 reads CASSLDKDRTYEQYF. CDR3 DNA sequence: TGCGCCAGCAGCTTGGATAAGGACAGGACCTACGAGCAGTACTTC.

In regard to this clone: The same CDR3 is also encoded by other DNA sequences in this sample. The V gene is TRBV27, the J gene TRBJ1-5; D may be TRBD1 (6 bases). This CDR3 comprises 14 residues. Trimming shortened V by 4 bases and J by 7 bases, and 14 bases separated the two germline ends. CDR1 and CDR2 (germline): MNHEY, SMNVEV (reference sequence). The CDR3 spells CASSSGGLGQPQHF. As DNA, the CDR3 is TGTGCCAGCAGTTCGGGGGGGCTAGGGCAGCCCCAGCATTTT.

J is TRBJ2-4 and V is TRBV6-6, with D possibly matching TRBD2 (6 bases). Germline CDR1 is MNHNY and CDR2 is SVGAGI (reference sequence). This CDR3 spans 11 amino acids. V was trimmed by 7 bases and J by 6 bases, leaving 7 bases between them. This CDR3 reads CASNGGNIQYF. CDR3 coding DNA: TGTGCCAGCAACGGGGGAAACATTCAGTACTTC.

This clone has more than one count but fewer than ten. The chain combines TRBV10-3 with TRBJ2-5; no reliable D call. Deletions cut 2 bases from V and 2 bases from J, with 12 bases between. Germline V gene lookup returns CDR1 ENHRY and CDR2 SYGVKD. The CDR3 loop spans 15 amino acids. The CDR3 here is CAISERIGQQETQYF. DNA for the CDR3: TGTGCCATCAGTGAGCGTATTGGGCAGCAAGAGACCCAGTACTTC.

The genes are TRBV5-6 and TRBJ1-3; weak D call: TRBD1 (6 bases). Germline V gene sequence: CDR1 SGHDT, CDR2 YYEEEE. This CDR3 region has 16 residues. V was shortened by 4 bases and J by 1 base, with 15 bases between the two germline ends. The CDR3 sequence is CASSHAPTGSGNTIYF. The CDR3, as DNA: TGTGCCAGCAGCCACGCCCCTACAGGGTCTGGAAACACCATATATTTT.

This chain uses TRBV12-5 with TRBJ2-2, with 9 bases matching TRBD2. Germline V lookup: CDR1 LGHNT, CDR2 FRNRAP. V trimming: 6 bases; J trimming: 6 bases; junction bases outside the gene matches: 8. This CDR3 has 15 amino acids. CDR3 region: CASGPPGLAPGELFF. The CDR3 DNA follows: TGTGCTAGTGGGCCTCCGGGACTAGCCCCCGGGGAGCTGTTTTTT.

The chain uses TRBV18 and TRBJ1-1; 10 bases are a match to TRBD1. Germline lookup yields CDR1 KGHSH and CDR2 LQKENI. V lost 4 bases and J lost 1; bases outside the gene matches: 3. The CDR3 has 15 residues. CDR3 amino acids: CASSQGQGRNTEAFF. In nucleotides, the CDR3 is TGTGCCAGCTCACAGGGACAGGGGCGGAACACTGAAGCTTTCTTT.

The chain employs TRBV28 and TRBJ2-7, with TRBD1 identical over 11 bases. Looked up from germline, CDR1 is MDHEN and CDR2 is SYDVKM. Trimming removed 7 bases from V and 6 bases from J; junction bases left unmatched: 8. The CDR3 length is 14 residues. The CDR3 loop reads CASTGTGGGGEQYF. The DNA for the CDR3 is TGTGCCAGCACCGGGACAGGGGGTGGGGGCGAGCAGTACTTC.

V is TRBV6-2 or TRBV6-3 and J is TRBJ1-5; no firm D call. The germline V gene has CDR1 MNHEY and CDR2 SVGEGT. This CDR3 comprises 16 residues. Trimming removed 6 bases from V and 0 bases from J, with 15 bases in between. CDR3 sequence: CASSPAGLHSNQPQHF. CDR3 coding DNA: TGTGCCAGCAGCCCTGCAGGATTGCATAGCAATCAGCCCCAGCATTTT.

This clone was seen a single time. The V gene is TRBV5-1, the J gene TRBJ1-5; 10 bases agree with TRBD1. Germline V CDR1 and CDR2: SGHRS, YFSETQ. The CDR3 contains 15 residues. Trimming took 0 bases from V and 6 from J; bases not matched to a gene: 3. CDR3 protein: CASSLGQGASQPQHF. CDR3 nucleotide sequence: TGCGCCAGCAGCTTGGGACAGGGGGCCAGTCAGCCCCAGCATTTT.

The chain links TRBV10-1 to TRBJ2-1, with TRBD2 matching over 13 bases. The CDR3 runs to 15 residues. In germline, CDR1 is WNHNN, CDR2 SYGVQD (reference sequence). Trimming took 3 bases from V and 6 from J; bases not matched to a gene: 2. The CDR3, as DNA: TGCGCCAGCAGTGAAACTAGCGGGGGGGGCAATGAGCAGTTCTTC. It codes for CASSETSGGGNEQFF.

The chain carries TRBV5-1 and TRBJ2-1, with 9 bases lining up with TRBD2. Germline V CDR1 and CDR2: SGHRS, YFSETQ. The CDR3 contains 16 residues. Trimming at V came to 1 base and at J to 8 bases, leaving 10 bases not matched to a gene. CDR3 protein: CASSLSAGGRFDEQFF. The CDR3 nucleotides are TGCGCCAGCAGCTTGTCCGCGGGGGGGAGATTCGATGAGCAGTTCTTC.

This clone was observed a few times. The chain employs TRBV4-2 and TRBJ2-7; D is uncertain. Trimming cost V 0 bases and J 4 bases, with 7 bases left between them. Germline CDR1 reads LGHNA; CDR2 reads YNFKEQ. The CDR3 consists of 13 residues. The CDR3 DNA reads as TGTGCCAGCAGCCAAGACATGAGTTACGAGCAGTACTTC. This gives the protein CASSQDMSYEQYF.

V gene TRBV27 combines with J gene TRBJ2-7; TRBD1 aligns across 8 bases. The length of the CDR3 is 16 residues. Looked up from germline, CDR1 is MNHEY and CDR2 is SMNVEV (reference sequence). The V and J ends lost 5 bases and 6 bases, in that order; junction bases with no gene match: 15. The CDR3 nucleotides read TGTGCCAGCAGTGCCACTCGGACAGGGTTAACACGCGAGCAGTACTTC. Its protein is CASSATRTGLTREQYF.

This chain joins TRBV30 and TRBJ1-4, with TRBD1 as a possible D gene (5 bases). Germline V gives CDR1 GTSNPN, CDR2 SVGIG (reference sequence). Trimming shortened V by 2 bases and J by 8 bases, and 15 bases separated the two germline ends. The CDR3 consists of 14 residues. The CDR3 bases are TGTGCCTGGAGTAGCGGGGCCACGGGGGAAAAACTGTTTTTT. Its protein is CAWSSGATGEKLFF.

This chain connects TRBV7-2 to TRBJ2-1; 10 nucleotides match TRBD2. The CDR3 runs 15 residues. J lost 6 bases, V lost 5 bases, and 7 bases had no gene match. Germline V gives CDR1 SGHTA, CDR2 FQGNSA. The CDR3 region has the DNA TGTGCCAGCAGCCCGATAGCGGGGGGAATCAATGAGCAGTTCTTC. The encoded protein is CASSPIAGGINEQFF.

This clone came up once. In DNA form, the CDR3 reads TGTGCCAGCAGTGAACGGACTAGCGGGGGCCATTTCTTC. Translated: CASSERTSGGHFF. The rearrangement uses TRBV6-1 and TRBJ2-1, with 13 nucleotides matching TRBD2. The germline gives CDR1 MNHNS, CDR2 SASEGT. The CDR3 spans 13 residues. The J segment lost 16 bases and the V segment lost 2 bases, leaving 5 bases of the junction unmatched.

The V call is TRBV27, the J call TRBJ2-1; tentative D call: TRBD1 (5 bases). The CDR3 runs 13 residues. Germline CDR1 is MNHEY and CDR2 is SMNVEV (reference sequence). The V end lost 5 bases, the J end lost 10 bases, and 15 bases lay between the germline ends. The CDR3 DNA follows: TGTGCCAGCAGTCTTTTTCAGGGATTCGAGCAGTTCTTC. It encodes CASSLFQGFEQFF.

The chain couples TRBV7-9 to TRBJ2-3, with D maybe TRBD1 (6 bases). Trimming stripped 5 bases from V and 9 bases from J, with 12 bases between. CDR1 SEHNR and CDR2 FQNEAQ come from the germline V gene (reference sequence). The CDR3 totals 12 residues. CDR3 sequence reads: CASSRTEETQYF. Written as DNA, the CDR3 is TGTGCCAGCAGCAGGACAGAAGAAACGCAGTATTTT.

The chain carries TRBV21-1 and TRBJ2-2; the listed D gene, TRBD1, was not tested against the DNA. TRBV21-1 is listed as a pseudogene. The CDR3 spans 13 residues. In DNA form, the CDR3 reads TGTGCCAGCCCCACCAGAAACACCGGGGAGCTGTTTTTT. As protein: CASPTRNTGELFF.

This clone showed up just a few times. The chain recombines TRBV18 with TRBJ2-7, with 7 bases aligning to TRBD2. CDR3 size: 13 residues. V dropped 6 bases and J dropped 11; count of bases not matched to a gene: 13. The germline V gene encodes CDR1 KGHSH and CDR2 LQKENI. In DNA form, the CDR3 reads TGTGCCAGCTCCTACATGGCAGAGGGAGGGGAGTACTTC. It codes for CASSYMAEGGEYF. The variable domain in full, completed from reference TRBV18 and TRBJ2-7, reads NAGVMQNPRHLVRRRGQEARLRCSPMKGHSHVYWYRQLPEEGLKFMVYLQKENIIDESGMPKERFSAEFPKEGPSILRIQQVVRGDSAAYFCASSYMAEGGEYFGPGTRLTVT.

This sequence joins TRBV4-1 and TRBJ1-2; perhaps TRBD1 as D (6 bases). Germline V CDR1 and CDR2: MGHRA, YSYEKL. The germline V and J ends were trimmed by 0 bases and 7 bases, with 18 bases remaining between them. The CDR3 runs 16 residues. The CDR3: CASSQDRRGGARGYTF. CDR3 DNA: TGCGCCAGCAGCCAAGATCGGAGGGGGGGGGCGCGTGGCTACACCTTC.

The V and J genes are TRBV25-1 and TRBJ1-2, with 7 bases that match TRBD1. Germline values: CDR1 MGHDK, CDR2 SYGVNS. There are 11 residues in the CDR3. The ends lost 7 bases at V and 7 bases at J; junction bases unmatched: 3. CDR3 nucleotides: TGTGCCAGCAAGACAGGGTTTGGCTACACCTTC. It translates to CASKTGFGYTF.

This clone was observed once. The chain joins TRBV10-2 to TRBJ2-7; TRBD1 matches 8 bases. V shed 0 bases, J shed 3 bases, and the junction held 7 bases outside the gene matches. The germline V gene has CDR1 WSHSY and CDR2 SAAADI. The CDR3 has 16 residues. Written as DNA, the CDR3 is TGCGCCAGCAGTGAGTCAGGTAGGACAGGGAGCTACGAGCAGTACTTC. As protein: CASSESGRTGSYEQYF.

This sequence joins TRBV28 and TRBJ1-2, with a tentative D call TRBD1 (5 bases). The CDR3 sequence is 15 residues long. From germline, CDR1 is MDHEN and CDR2 SYDVKM. The V end was cut by 6 bases, the J end by 7 bases, with 21 bases between. The CDR3 sequence is CASSNAGAQGLGYTF. For the CDR3, the DNA is TGTGCCAGCAGCAACGCTGGGGCTCAGGGTCTTGGCTACACCTTC.